This T cell receptor (beta chain) emerged from a study of T-cell memory formation after mild COVID-19. Study-level information: Across donors, TCR clusters were largely donor specific. Study-level findings and limits: While clones contracting from day 15 to 85 were balanced between CD4 and CD8, later expanders leaned CD4+.

Notes on this clonotype: Its antigen is not known.

The CDR3 spans 13 residues. Trimming cost V 4 bases and J 6 bases, with 12 bases left between them. Germline loops: CDR1 SGHVS, CDR2 FQNEAQ. TCRdb processed the 5' RACE reads anew with MiXCR; each CDR3 protein has one entry. The sample holds roughly 600,000 distinct CDR3 sequences, 18% seen once. The chain is built from TRBV7-8 and TRBJ1-1; possibly TRBD1 for D (5 bases). The origin of this receptor is an adult woman who had mild COVID-19 (a few samples of this study predate the infection). Cell type and time point are not known. The sample was PBMCs or a T cell subset sorted from them (not recorded which). The DNA of the CDR3 is TGTGCCAGCAGCTCCCCGGGGCCCCCTGAAGCTTTCTTT. Protein: CASSSPGPPEAFF.